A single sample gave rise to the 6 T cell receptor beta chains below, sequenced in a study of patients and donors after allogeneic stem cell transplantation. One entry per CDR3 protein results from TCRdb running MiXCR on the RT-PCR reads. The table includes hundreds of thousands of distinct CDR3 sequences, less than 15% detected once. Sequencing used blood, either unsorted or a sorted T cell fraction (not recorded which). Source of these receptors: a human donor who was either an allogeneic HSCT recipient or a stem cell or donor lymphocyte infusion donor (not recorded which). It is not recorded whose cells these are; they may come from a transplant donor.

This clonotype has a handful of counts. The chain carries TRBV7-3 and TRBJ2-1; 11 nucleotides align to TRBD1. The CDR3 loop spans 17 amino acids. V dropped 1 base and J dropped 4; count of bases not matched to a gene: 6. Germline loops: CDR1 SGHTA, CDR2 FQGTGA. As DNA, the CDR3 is TGTGCCAGCAGCTTAAGGGACAGGGGGTTCGGGTACAATGAGCAGTTCTTC. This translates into CASSLRDRGFGYNEQFF.

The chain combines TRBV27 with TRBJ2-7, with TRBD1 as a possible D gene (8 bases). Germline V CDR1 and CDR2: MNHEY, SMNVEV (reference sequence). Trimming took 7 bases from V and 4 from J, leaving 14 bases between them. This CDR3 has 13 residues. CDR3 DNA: TGTGCCAGCAACGACAGGGGAGGGTACGAGCAGTACTTC. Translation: CASNDRGGYEQYF.

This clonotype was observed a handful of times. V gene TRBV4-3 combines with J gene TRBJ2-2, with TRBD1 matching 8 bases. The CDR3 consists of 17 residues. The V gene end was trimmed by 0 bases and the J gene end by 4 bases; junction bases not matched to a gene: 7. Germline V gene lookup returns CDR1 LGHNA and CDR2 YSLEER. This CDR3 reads CASSQDRGRGRTGELFF. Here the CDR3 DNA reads TGCGCCAGCAGCCAAGATCGGGGCAGGGGGCGCACCGGGGAGCTGTTTTTT.

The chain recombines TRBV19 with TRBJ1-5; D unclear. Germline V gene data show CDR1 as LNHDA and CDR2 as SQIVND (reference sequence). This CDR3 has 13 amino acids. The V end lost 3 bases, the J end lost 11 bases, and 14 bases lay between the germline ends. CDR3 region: CASSIPFRLAQHF. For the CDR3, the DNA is TGTGCCAGTAGTATTCCTTTTAGGTTAGCCCAGCATTTT.

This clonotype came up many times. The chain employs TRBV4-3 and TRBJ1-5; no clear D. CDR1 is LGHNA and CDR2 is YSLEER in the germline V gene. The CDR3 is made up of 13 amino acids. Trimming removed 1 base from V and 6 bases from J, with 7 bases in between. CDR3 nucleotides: TGCGCCAGCAGCCAAGGGGTTCCTCAGCCCCAGCATTTT. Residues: CASSQGVPQPQHF.

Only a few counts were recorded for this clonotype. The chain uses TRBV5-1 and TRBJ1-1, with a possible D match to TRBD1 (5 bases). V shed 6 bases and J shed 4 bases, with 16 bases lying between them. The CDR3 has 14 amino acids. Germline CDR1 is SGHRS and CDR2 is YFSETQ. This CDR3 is CASKQGPTVTEAFF. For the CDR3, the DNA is TGCGCCAGCAAGCAGGGCCCCACGGTCACTGAAGCTTTCTTT.